The 8 T cell receptor beta chains presented below share a single source sample, sequenced in a study of blood T cell dynamics during melanoma immunotherapy (dated by TCRdb to the early 2020s). Library generation was performed with the immunoSEQ multiplex PCR assay. The table was pulled from immuneACCESS by TCRdb, which kept in-frame rearrangements only. Such tables lose some clones; where checked, under half of the loss comes from unresolved V genes, and the rest has no known cause. The sample records 10,000 or so clones, roughly 90% of which are singletons. Under 35% of the sample is held by the ten biggest clonotypes. Explained via the paper, the time point label denotes: pre-treatment baseline. The input for sequencing was blood, taken from a patient treated with checkpoint blockade. All receptors derive from a human donor with melanoma.

The CDR3 region is CASSRPGSGETQYF. The CDR3 nucleotides are TGTGCCAGCAGCCGGCCCGGGAGTGGGGAGACCCAGTACTTC. The genes are TRBV7-8 and TRBJ2-5; D is possibly TRBD2 (6 bases). Trimming shortened V by 5 bases and J by 5 bases, and 15 bases separated the two germline ends. The germline V gene has CDR1 SGHVS and CDR2 FQNEAQ. The CDR3 sequence is 14 residues long.

The V and J genes are TRBV28 and TRBJ2-7, with D perhaps being TRBD1 or TRBD2 (5 bases each). V was clipped by 11 bases and J by 0 bases, with 11 bases between them. CDR1 and CDR2 from the germline V gene are MDHEN and SYDVKM. The CDR3 runs 12 residues. As DNA, the CDR3 is TGTGCCTCTGGGGGAAACTCCTACGAGCAGTACTTC. Its protein is CASGGNSYEQYF.

The rearrangement uses TRBV6-5 and TRBJ2-3; TRBD1 might be the D (5 bases). Trimming pared 6 bases from V and 1 base from J, leaving 14 bases between. The CDR3 sequence is 15 residues long. Germline V CDR1 and CDR2: MNHEY, SVGAGI. CDR3 sequence reads: CASRPNGARTDTQYF. The CDR3 DNA is TGTGCCAGCAGACCCAATGGGGCCCGCACAGATACGCAGTATTTT.

This chain joins TRBV28 and TRBJ1-2; 9 bases line up with TRBD1. The germline V gene has CDR1 MDHEN and CDR2 SYDVKM. The CDR3 spans 14 residues. V gave up 8 bases and J gave up 11 bases; unmatched junction bases: 15. The CDR3 is CASLPPPGQGLYTF. The DNA for the CDR3 is TGTGCCAGCCTGCCCCCGCCGGGACAGGGTTTATACACCTTC.

The V and J genes are TRBV21-1 and TRBJ2-7; TRBD1 is the table's D call, not checked against the DNA. TRBV21-1 is reported as a pseudogene. This CDR3 region has 12 residues. This CDR3 is CASSPHNYEQYF. CDR3 coding DNA: TGTGCCAGCAGCCCCCACAACTACGAGCAGTACTTC.

V gene TRBV27 combines with J gene TRBJ2-1; D call uncertain. The V gene's germline CDR1 is MNHEY and CDR2 SMNVEV (reference sequence). Trimming left V 4 bases short and J 9 bases short, with 7 bases between. CDR3 length equals 11 residues. CDR3 in DNA: TGTGCCAGCAGTTCGGTGGGTGAGCAGTTCTTC. Translating gives CASSSVGEQFF.

This clone was seen once. This rearrangement joins TRBV5-1 to TRBJ2-3; D possibly corresponds to TRBD2 (7 bases). Per germline, CDR1 SGHRS and CDR2 YFSETQ. V lost 0 bases and J lost 11, with 28 bases in between. This CDR3 region has 18 residues. CDR3 nucleotide sequence: TGCGCCAGCAGCTTGGAGTGGGGGGGGCCCCAGATTGGGGAACGGCAGTATTTT. Protein sequence: CASSLEWGGPQIGERQYF.

V usage is TRBV29-1 and J usage is TRBJ1-2; D unresolved. Germline assignment: CDR1 SQVTM and CDR2 ANQGSEA. V was cut by 1 base and J by 4 bases, with 13 bases left in between. The CDR3 consists of 14 residues. The CDR3 region is CSVEGQGARYGYTF. The CDR3 nucleotides are TGCAGCGTTGAAGGGCAAGGCGCCCGCTATGGCTACACCTTC.